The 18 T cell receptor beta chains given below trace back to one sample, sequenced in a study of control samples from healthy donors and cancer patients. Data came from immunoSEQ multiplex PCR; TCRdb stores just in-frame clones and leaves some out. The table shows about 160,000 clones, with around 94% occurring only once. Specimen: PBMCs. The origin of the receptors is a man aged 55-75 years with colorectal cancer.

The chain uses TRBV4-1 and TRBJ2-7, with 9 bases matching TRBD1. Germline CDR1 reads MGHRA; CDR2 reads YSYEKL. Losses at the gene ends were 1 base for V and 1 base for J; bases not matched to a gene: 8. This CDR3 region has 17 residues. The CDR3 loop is CASSQATGTGYSYEQYF. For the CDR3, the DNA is TGCGCCAGCAGCCAAGCCACCGGGACAGGGTATTCCTACGAGCAGTACTTC.

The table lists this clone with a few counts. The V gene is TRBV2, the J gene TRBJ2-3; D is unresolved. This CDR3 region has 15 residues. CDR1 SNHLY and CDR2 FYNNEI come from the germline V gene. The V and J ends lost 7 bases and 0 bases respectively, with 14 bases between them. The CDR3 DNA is TGTGCCAGCAATTATATCGGACCCAGCACAGATACGCAGTATTTT. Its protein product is CASNYIGPSTDTQYF.

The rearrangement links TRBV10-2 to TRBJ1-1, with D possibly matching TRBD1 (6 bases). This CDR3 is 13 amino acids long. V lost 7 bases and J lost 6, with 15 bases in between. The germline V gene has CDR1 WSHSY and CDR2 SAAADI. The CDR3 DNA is TGCGCCAGCAAGGACAGAATGGCCGCTGAAGCTTTCTTT. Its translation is CASKDRMAAEAFF.

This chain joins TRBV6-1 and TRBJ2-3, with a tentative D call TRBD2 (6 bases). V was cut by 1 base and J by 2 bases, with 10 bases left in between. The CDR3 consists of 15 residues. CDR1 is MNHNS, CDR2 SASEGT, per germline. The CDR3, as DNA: TGTGCCAGCAGTGAAGAACCGGGACTCACAGATACGCAGTATTTT. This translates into CASSEEPGLTDTQYF.

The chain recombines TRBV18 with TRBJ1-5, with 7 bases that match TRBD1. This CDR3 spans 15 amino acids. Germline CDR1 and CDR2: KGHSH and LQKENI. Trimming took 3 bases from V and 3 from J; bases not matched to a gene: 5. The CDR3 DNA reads TGTGCCAGCTCACCTTTGGGACAGCTCAATCAGCCCCAGCATTTT. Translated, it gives CASSPLGQLNQPQHF.

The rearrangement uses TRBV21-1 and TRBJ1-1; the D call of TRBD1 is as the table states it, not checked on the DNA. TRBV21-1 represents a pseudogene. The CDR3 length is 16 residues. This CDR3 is CASSQRQALMNTEAFF. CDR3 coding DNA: TGTGCCAGCAGCCAAAGACAAGCACTCATGAACACTGAAGCTTTCTTT.

As DNA, the CDR3 is TGTGCCAGCAGTCAGAACACCGGGGAGCTGTTTTTT. Translation gives CASSQNTGELFF. The gene calls are TRBV25-1 and TRBJ2-2, with no clear D. The CDR3 runs 12 residues. Germline CDR1 reads MGHDK; CDR2 reads SYGVNS. Trimming pared 5 bases from V and 1 base from J, leaving 2 bases between.

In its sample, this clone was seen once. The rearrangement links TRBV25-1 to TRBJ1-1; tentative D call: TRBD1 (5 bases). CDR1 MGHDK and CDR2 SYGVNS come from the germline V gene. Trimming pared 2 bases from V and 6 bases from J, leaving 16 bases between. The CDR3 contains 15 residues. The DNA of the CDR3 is TGTGCCAGCAGTGAAACGCGGGGCCCTAGGGCTGAAGCTTTCTTT. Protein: CASSETRGPRAEAFF. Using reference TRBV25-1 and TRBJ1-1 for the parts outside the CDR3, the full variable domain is EADIYQTPRYLVIGTGKKITLECSQTMGHDKMYWYQQDPGMELHLIHYSYGVNSTEKGDLSSESTVSRIRTEHFPLTLESARPSHTSQYLCASSETRGPRAEAFFGQGTRLTVV.

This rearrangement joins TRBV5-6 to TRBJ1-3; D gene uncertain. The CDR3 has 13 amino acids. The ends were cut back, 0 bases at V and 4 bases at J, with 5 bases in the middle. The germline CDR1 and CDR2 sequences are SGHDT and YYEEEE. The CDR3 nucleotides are TGTGCCAGCAGCTTGGGTTCGGGAAACACCATATATTTT. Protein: CASSLGSGNTIYF.

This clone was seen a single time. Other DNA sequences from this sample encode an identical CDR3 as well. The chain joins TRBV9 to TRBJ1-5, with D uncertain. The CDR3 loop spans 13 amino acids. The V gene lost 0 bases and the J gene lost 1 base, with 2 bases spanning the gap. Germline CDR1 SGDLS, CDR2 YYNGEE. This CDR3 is CASSVGSNQPQHF. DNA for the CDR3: TGTGCCAGCAGCGTAGGGAGCAATCAGCCCCAGCATTTT.

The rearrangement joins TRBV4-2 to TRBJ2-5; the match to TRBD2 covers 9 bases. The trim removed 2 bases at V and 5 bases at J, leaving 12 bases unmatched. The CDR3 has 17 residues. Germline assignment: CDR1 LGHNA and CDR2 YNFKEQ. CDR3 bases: TGTGCCAGCAGCCAATCGGTTGTTAGCGGGGGTATGGAGACCCAGTACTTC. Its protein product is CASSQSVVSGGMETQYF.

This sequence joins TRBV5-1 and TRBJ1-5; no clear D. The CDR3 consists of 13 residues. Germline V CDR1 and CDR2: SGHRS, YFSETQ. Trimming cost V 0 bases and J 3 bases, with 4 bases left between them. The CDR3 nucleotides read TGCGCCAGCAGCTTGGGTTTCAATCAGCCCCAGCATTTT. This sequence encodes CASSLGFNQPQHF.

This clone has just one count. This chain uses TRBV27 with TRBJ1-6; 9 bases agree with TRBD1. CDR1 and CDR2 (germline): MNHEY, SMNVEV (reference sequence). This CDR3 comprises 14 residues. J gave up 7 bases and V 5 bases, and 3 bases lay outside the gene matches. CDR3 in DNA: TGTGCCAGCAGTCCGGGACAGGGCAATTCACCCCTCCACTTT. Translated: CASSPGQGNSPLHF.

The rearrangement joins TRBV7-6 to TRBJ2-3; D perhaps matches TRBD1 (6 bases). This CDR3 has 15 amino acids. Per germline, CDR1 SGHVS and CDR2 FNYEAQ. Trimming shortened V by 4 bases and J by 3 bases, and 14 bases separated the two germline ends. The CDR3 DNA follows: TGTGCCAGCAGCTCGCGACAGGAAGGGACAGATACGCAGTATTTT. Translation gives CASSSRQEGTDTQYF.

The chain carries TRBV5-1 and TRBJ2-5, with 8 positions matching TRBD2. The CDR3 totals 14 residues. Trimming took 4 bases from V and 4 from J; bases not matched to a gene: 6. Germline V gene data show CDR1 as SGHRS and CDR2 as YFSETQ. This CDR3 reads CASSLGGAAETQYF. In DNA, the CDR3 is TGCGCCAGCAGCCTCGGGGGGGCAGCAGAGACCCAGTACTTC.

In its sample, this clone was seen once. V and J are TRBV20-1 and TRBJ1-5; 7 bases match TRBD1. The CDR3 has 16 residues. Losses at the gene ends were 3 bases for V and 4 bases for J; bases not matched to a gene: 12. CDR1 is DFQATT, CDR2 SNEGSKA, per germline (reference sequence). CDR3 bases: TGCAGTGCTAGTCTGGCAGGGGGACGCTCTAATCAGCCCCAGCATTTT. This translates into CSASLAGGRSNQPQHF.

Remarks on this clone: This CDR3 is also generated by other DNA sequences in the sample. The CDR3 loop reads CASSLSVNTEAFF. The DNA for the CDR3 is TGTGCCAGCAGCTTATCGGTGAACACTGAAGCTTTCTTT. The rearrangement joins TRBV7-9 to TRBJ1-1; D unresolved. Per the germline V gene, CDR1 is SEHNR and CDR2 is FQNEAQ (reference sequence). The CDR3 sequence is 13 residues long. V was trimmed by 2 bases and J by 0 bases, leaving 4 bases between them.

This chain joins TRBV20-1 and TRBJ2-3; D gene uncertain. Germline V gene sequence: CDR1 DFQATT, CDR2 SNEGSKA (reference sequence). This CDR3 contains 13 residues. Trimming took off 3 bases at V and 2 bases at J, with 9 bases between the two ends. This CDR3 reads CSASPPHTDTQYF. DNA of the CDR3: TGCAGTGCTAGTCCCCCGCACACAGATACGCAGTATTTT.